This TCR beta chain comes out of a study of CD8+ T cells in alopecia areata. Study-level results: An increase in clonality over normal scalp was evident in lesional scalp, especially alopecia totalis/universalis. The study found TCR sharing across patients less clear than in mice, possibly for HLA reasons.

cDNA serving as the sequencing template came from extracted, reverse transcribed RNA. Assay used: immunoSEQ multiplex PCR; TCRdb lists only in-frame clones, some missing. The table includes 85,000 to 110,000 clones, 45% to 60% detected once. This clone was seen only once. Its antigen is not known. Starting from PBMCs, sorting isolated CD4+ and CD8+ T cells. This receptor was identified in a human donor in good health. The sample comprised CD4+ T cells sorted from blood.

CDR3 nucleotides: TGTGCCAGCAGCCTACGGGTGAGCTCCTACAATGAGCAGTTCTTC. This gives the protein CASSLRVSSYNEQFF. The chain uses TRBV7-2 and TRBJ2-1; D is undetermined. This CDR3 comprises 15 residues. V was cut by 5 bases and J by 0 bases, with 11 bases left in between. The germline V gene has CDR1 SGHTA and CDR2 FQGNSA.